One and the same sample provided the 3 T cell receptor beta chains below, sequenced in a study of vaccination effects on CD4 cells after COVID-19. Viral peptide pool expansion of antigen-specific CD4+ T cells preceded sequencing in the ViraFEST assay. Following a roughly 11-day culture, CD4+ T cells were purified. Infection dated between March and December 2020, before the Alpha, Beta and Delta variants reached the United States. Their specific antigens are unknown. Using immunoSEQ multiplex PCR, the repertoire was profiled, and TCRdb retains in-frame clones only, with some absent. The top ten hold roughly 27% of the sample, which has 35,000 to 55,000 clones, about 75% seen once. The sample in question was CD4+ T cells from PBMCs cultured with a peptide pool, obtained before COVID-19 vaccination. Receptors originate from a human donor who had a prior SARS-CoV-2 infection.

This chain uses TRBV7-6 with TRBJ2-7, with 9 bases that match TRBD1. V dropped 4 bases and J dropped 2; count of bases not matched to a gene: 6. The CDR3 contains 15 residues. Looked up from germline, CDR1 is SGHVS and CDR2 is FNYEAQ. The CDR3 loop reads CASSSTRQGAYEQYF. The CDR3 nucleotides read TGTGCCAGCAGCTCAACCAGACAGGGGGCCTACGAGCAGTACTTC. The complete variable domain, with remaining parts taken from reference TRBV7-6 and TRBJ2-7, reads GAGVSQSPRYKVTKRGQDVALRCDPISGHVSLYWYRQALGQGPEFLTYFNYEAQQDKSGLPNDRFSAERPEGSISTLTIQRTEQRDSAMYRCASSSTRQGAYEQYFGPGTRLTVT.

The chain carries TRBV11-2 and TRBJ2-3; no definite D call. Per germline, CDR1 SGHAT and CDR2 FQNNGV. The CDR3 extends over 14 amino acids. Trimming pared 9 bases from V and 1 base from J, leaving 14 bases between. The CDR3 DNA reads as TGTGCCAGTAGGTCACTGGCAGGCACAGATACGCAGTATTTT. Protein sequence: CASRSLAGTDTQYF.

The chain links TRBV7-9 to TRBJ2-5; D is unclear. V gave up 6 bases and J gave up 5 bases, with 10 bases separating them. CDR1 and CDR2 from the germline V gene are SEHNR and FQNEAQ (reference sequence). This CDR3 spans 12 amino acids. The CDR3 sequence: CASSLVVETQYF. DNA for the CDR3: TGTGCCAGCAGTTTGGTGGTCGAGACCCAGTACTTC. Drawing the rest from reference TRBV7-9 and TRBJ2-5, the complete variable domain is DTGVSQNPRHKITKRGQNVTFRCDPISEHNRLYWYRQTLGQGPEFLTYFQNEAQLEKSRLLSDRFSAERPKGSFSTLEIQRTEQGDSAMYLCASSLVVETQYFGPGTRLLVL.